A single sample gave rise to the 14 T cell receptor beta chains below, sequenced in a study of beta chain features in type 1 diabetes. Expressed TCRB transcripts got sequenced, as all isolated RNA was reverse transcribed. Method: immunoSEQ multiplex PCR; TCRdb's copy keeps in-frame clones and lacks some. In the table there are under 400,000 clones, 15% to 20% of which are singletons. Sequencing was done on a sample of naive CD4+ T cells from blood. Receptors were obtained from a woman in her late teens or twenties in good health.

The chain links TRBV5-4 to TRBJ2-5; possible D gene TRBD2, 6 bases. The germline V and J ends were trimmed by 3 bases and 2 bases, with 14 bases remaining between them. The CDR3 covers 15 residues. CDR1 SGHNT and CDR2 YYREEE come from the germline V gene (reference sequence). Here the CDR3 reads CASSWGVALQETQYF. The DNA of the CDR3 is TGTGCCAGCAGCTGGGGGGTAGCGTTGCAAGAGACCCAGTACTTC.

CDR3 bases: TGTGCCAGCAGCGGACTAGCGTCACTCCAAGAGACCCAGTACTTC. Protein sequence: CASSGLASLQETQYF. The chain recombines TRBV7-2 with TRBJ2-5, with 9 bases aligning to TRBD2. V shed 5 bases and J 1 base; nucleotides not matched to a gene: 5. The germline V gene encodes CDR1 SGHTA and CDR2 FQGNSA. CDR3 length equals 15 residues.

The rearrangement uses TRBV5-1 and TRBJ1-5, with unresolved D. From germline, CDR1 is SGHRS and CDR2 YFSETQ. With 0 bases removed from V and 4 bases from J, the gap between germline ends came to 8 bases. This CDR3 is 14 amino acids long. The CDR3 reads CASSLGTSNQPQHF. CDR3 coding DNA: TGCGCCAGCAGCTTGGGCACTTCAAATCAGCCCCAGCATTTT.

The chain couples TRBV9 to TRBJ2-5; TRBD2 agrees at 7 bases. Germline assignment: CDR1 SGDLS and CDR2 YYNGEE. The J segment lost 5 bases and the V segment lost 2 bases, leaving 9 bases of the junction unmatched. This CDR3 comprises 15 residues. Here the CDR3 reads CASSVGTTYLETQYF. The CDR3 DNA follows: TGTGCCAGCAGCGTTGGGACTACCTATCTGGAGACCCAGTACTTC.

This clone turned up a few times. The chain joins TRBV4-2 to TRBJ1-1, with a possible D match to TRBD1 (5 bases). Germline V gene data show CDR1 as LGHNA and CDR2 as YNFKEQ. The V and J ends lost 1 base and 4 bases respectively, with 16 bases between them. The length of the CDR3 is 16 residues. The DNA of the CDR3 is TGTGCCAGCAGCCAAGGAATTGCGGGGGTAGGCACTGAAGCTTTCTTT. It yields the protein CASSQGIAGVGTEAFF.

The genes are TRBV6-6 and TRBJ2-7; D unresolved. Germline V gives CDR1 MNHNY, CDR2 SVGAGI (reference sequence). V was shortened by 5 bases and J by 6 bases, with 8 bases between the two germline ends. CDR3 length: 11 amino acids. Written as DNA, the CDR3 is TGTGCCAGCAGTGGAGAAGGCGAGCAGTACTTC. Translating gives CASSGEGEQYF.

This clone was detected only a few times. The V gene is TRBV7-2, the J gene TRBJ2-1; TRBD2 matches 11 bases. V was pared by 3 bases and J by 5 bases, with 3 bases of the junction left unmatched. CDR1 and CDR2 from the germline V gene are SGHTA and FQGNSA. This CDR3 region has 15 residues. The CDR3 reads CASSLRTSGHNEQFF. CDR3 nucleotides: TGTGCCAGCAGCTTGAGGACTAGCGGGCACAATGAGCAGTTCTTC. Full variable domain (rest looked up from reference TRBV7-2 and TRBJ2-1): GAGVSQSPSNKVTEKGKDVELRCDPISGHTALYWYRQSLGQGLEFLIYFQGNSAPDKSGLPSDRFSAERTGGSVSTLTIQRTQQEDSAVYLCASSLRTSGHNEQFFGPGTRLTVL.

The chain combines TRBV7-2 with TRBJ1-3, with D perhaps matching TRBD1 (6 bases). CDR3 length equals 15 residues. Trimming took off 5 bases at V and 4 bases at J, with 15 bases between the two ends. The V gene's germline CDR1 is SGHTA and CDR2 FQGNSA. CDR3 DNA sequence: TGTGCCAGCAGCGCTGACAGGTCCTCCGGAAACACCATATATTTT. Protein product: CASSADRSSGNTIYF. Using reference TRBV7-2 and TRBJ1-3 for the parts outside the CDR3, the full variable domain is GAGVSQSPSNKVTEKGKDVELRCDPISGHTALYWYRQSLGQGLEFLIYFQGNSAPDKSGLPSDRFSAERTGGSVSTLTIQRTQQEDSAVYLCASSADRSSGNTIYFGEGSWLTVV.

The V gene is TRBV30, the J gene TRBJ1-1; D unresolved. In germline, CDR1 is GTSNPN, CDR2 SVGIG (reference sequence). Trimming pared 5 bases from V and 1 base from J, leaving 14 bases between. This CDR3 contains 14 residues. CDR3 sequence: CAWGNLGGNTEAFF. For the CDR3, the DNA is TGTGCCTGGGGTAATCTTGGAGGGAACACTGAAGCTTTCTTT.

The V gene is TRBV9, the J gene TRBJ2-1; D may be TRBD2 (5 bases). This CDR3 has 15 amino acids. Germline V lookup: CDR1 SGDLS, CDR2 YYNGEE. Trimming left V 0 bases short and J 5 bases short, with 12 bases between. The CDR3 sequence: CASSVARGRHNEQFF. CDR3 in DNA: TGTGCCAGCAGCGTAGCTCGCGGGCGTCACAATGAGCAGTTCTTC.

This chain joins TRBV5-1 and TRBJ2-1; D is ambiguous. The CDR3 is made up of 18 amino acids. CDR1 SGHRS and CDR2 YFSETQ come from the germline V gene. V was cut by 0 bases and J by 0 bases, with 16 bases left in between. The CDR3 sequence is CASSLAIFEPSSYNEQFF. DNA of the CDR3: TGCGCCAGCAGCTTGGCCATATTTGAGCCAAGCTCCTACAATGAGCAGTTCTTC.

There are a few counts of this clone. The CDR3 DNA follows: TGTGCCAGCAGCGGACCGACTAGCGGGGGGTGGAGGGAGCAGTTCTTC. Its protein product is CASSGPTSGGWREQFF. The rearrangement uses TRBV9 and TRBJ2-1; 13 nucleotides line up with TRBD2. From germline, CDR1 is SGDLS and CDR2 YYNGEE. The CDR3 spans 16 residues. V lost 3 bases and J lost 10; bases outside the gene matches: 10.

The table lists this clone with a few counts. CDR3 nucleotides: TGTGCCACCAGCAGAGGCCGGACACACGGCTACACCTTC. It translates to CATSRGRTHGYTF. V usage is TRBV15 and J usage is TRBJ1-2, with a tentative D call TRBD1 (5 bases). Germline lookup yields CDR1 LNHNV and CDR2 YYDKDF (reference sequence). With 1 base removed from V and 8 bases from J, the gap between germline ends came to 11 bases. The CDR3 runs to 13 residues.

This clone was detected only a few times. The chain has TRBV7-2 and TRBJ2-7, with D tentatively TRBD1 (5 bases). The V gene lost 6 bases and the J gene lost 2 bases, with 14 bases spanning the gap. This CDR3 has 14 amino acids. CDR1 and CDR2 (germline): SGHTA, FQGNSA. DNA of the CDR3: TGTGCCAGCAGAGAGACCAGGGCCACCTACGAGCAGTACTTC. Encoded protein: CASRETRATYEQYF.